This is a list of T cell receptor beta chains from one sample in a study of chemoradiotherapy in HPV16-positive cancers. Only in-frame clones appear in the TCRdb table, and some are missing; sequencing was by immunoSEQ multiplex PCR. The profile covers 5,500 to 6,500 clones, with about 86% appearing a single time and roughly a quarter taken by the ten largest. The source material was blood, sampled from a patient who underwent chemoradiotherapy. Every receptor here comes from a human donor with HPV-associated anogenital cancer. Both conserved end residues are part of each CDR3. D genes are given only for firm matches. Rows may omit the clone size; those that give it use once, few, many or a size class.

DNA,CDR3,V,D,size,length,J
TGTGCCAGCAGCTCTCGGACTAGCGGAATATACGAGCAGTACTTC,CASSSRTSGIYEQYF,TRBV5-8,TRBD2,NA,15,TRBJ2-7
TGCGCCAGCAGCTTGGGACAGGGCGACTATGGCTACACCTTC,CASSLGQGDYGYTF,TRBV5-1,TRBD1,NA,14,TRBJ1-2
TGTGCCAGCAGTTACTGGGTTCCCCCACGCGAGCAGTACTTC,CASSYWVPPREQYF,TRBV6-5,NA,NA,14,TRBJ2-7
TGTGCCACCAGCAGCCCCCTAGGTTTCAAGACCCAGTACTTC,CATSSPLGFKTQYF,TRBV15,NA,NA,14,TRBJ2-5
TGTGCCAGCAGCCCCTCCGACAGGGGACATTACAATGAGCAGTTCTTC,CASSPSDRGHYNEQFF,TRBV7-6,TRBD1,NA,16,TRBJ2-1
TGTGCCAGCTCAAAATTGGAGCAATCCTACGAGCAGTACTTC,CASSKLEQSYEQYF,TRBV18,NA,NA,14,TRBJ2-7
TGTGCCAGCTCCTACCAATCGGGGCTAGTCGCCGGGGAGCTGTTTTTT,CASSYQSGLVAGELFF,TRBV4-2,NA,NA,16,TRBJ2-2
TGTGCCAGCAGCGTAGGAGGGACAGCAGTCGAAGCTTTCTTT,CASSVGGTAVEAFF,TRBV9,TRBD1,NA,14,TRBJ1-1
TGTGCCAGCAACCTCTGGACAGAGACTAATGAAAAACTGTTTTTT,CASNLWTETNEKLFF,TRBV6-1,NA,NA,15,TRBJ1-4
TGTGCCAGCAGCTTGGACTTTTCCACCACCGGGGAGCTGTTTTTT,CASSLDFSTTGELFF,TRBV5-4,NA,once,15,TRBJ2-2
TGCGCCAGCAGCCAAGGCACCGGGACAGATAATGAAAAACTGTTTTTT,CASSQGTGTDNEKLFF,TRBV4-3,TRBD1,NA,16,TRBJ1-4
TGTGCCAGCAGTTTCCTGGACAGGGAGGACATTCAGTACTTC,CASSFLDREDIQYF,TRBV2,TRBD1,NA,14,TRBJ2-4
TGTGCCAGCAGCCCGGGGGTAAGCGGCTACACCTTC,CASSPGVSGYTF,TRBV11-2,NA,NA,12,TRBJ1-2
TGTGCCAGCTCACCTAGCCCTAACACTGAAGCTTTCTTT,CASSPSPNTEAFF,TRBV18,NA,NA,13,TRBJ1-1
TGTGCCAGTAGCCAACCTTGGACAGGGATTAACTATGGCTACACCTTC,CASSQPWTGINYGYTF,TRBV19,TRBD1,NA,16,TRBJ1-2
TGTGCCAGCAGTTTATGGGATCCCGTGGTAGCGGGAGGGGAGGTTCTCGAGCAGTACTTC,CASSLWDPVVAGGEVLEQYF,TRBV28,TRBD2,once,20,TRBJ2-7
TGTGCCAGCAGTTACCAGGGGGCCTTCTACGAGCAGTACTTC,CASSYQGAFYEQYF,TRBV6-5,TRBD1,NA,14,TRBJ2-7
TGTGCCAGCGTAAAGGGTCAGCCGGGAGGCTACACCTTC,CASVKGQPGGYTF,TRBV2,NA,NA,13,TRBJ1-2
TGCGCCAGCAGCCCCCCAACAGGGGGGCCCGGGGCCAACGTCCTGACTTTC,CASSPPTGGPGANVLTF,TRBV5-1,TRBD1,NA,17,TRBJ2-6
TGTGCCAGCAGCTTATGGGGGGGGACTGAAGCTTTCTTT,CASSLWGGTEAFF,TRBV11-3,NA,once,13,TRBJ1-1
TGTGCCAGCAGTGCCGAGTTGTATAGCAATCAGCCCCAGCATTTT,CASSAELYSNQPQHF,TRBV2,NA,NA,15,TRBJ1-5
TGCGCCAGCAGCTTGTCTAGCGGGAGCAACTACAATGAGCAGTTCTTC,CASSLSSGSNYNEQFF,TRBV5-1,TRBD2,NA,16,TRBJ2-1
TGTGCCAGCAGCGCCCTCTGGACCGCCGGTTCACCCCTCCACTTT,CASSALWTAGSPLHF,TRBV9,NA,NA,15,TRBJ1-6
TGTGCCAGCAGTTTAGGGGGGGACCCAGATACGCAGTATTTT,CASSLGGDPDTQYF,TRBV28,TRBD2,NA,14,TRBJ2-3
TGTGCCAGCAGCGTAGACACAGGGGTGGAGACCCAGTACTTC,CASSVDTGVETQYF,TRBV9,TRBD1,NA,14,TRBJ2-5
TGTGCCTGGAGTGTCCCCCCTAGTGGCTACACCTTC,CAWSVPPSGYTF,TRBV30,NA,NA,12,TRBJ1-2
TGCAGTGCTGAGGGGTCCGCGGGAGCTTTCTTT,CSAEGSAGAFF,TRBV20-1,NA,NA,11,TRBJ1-1
TGTGCCAGCAGACCAGACAGGGCGAACACTGAAGCTTTCTTT,CASRPDRANTEAFF,TRBV7-9,TRBD1,once,14,TRBJ1-1
TGTGCCAGCAGTATGGACAGCTCCAGGGTAACATTGATCGGGGAGCTGTTTTTT,CASSMDSSRVTLIGELFF,TRBV19,NA,NA,18,TRBJ2-2
TGTGCCTGGAGTGTACTTGCGGAGACCCAGTACTTC,CAWSVLAETQYF,TRBV30,NA,NA,12,TRBJ2-5
TGTGCCAGCAGTTTACAGGGAGGTACTGGGGCCAACGTCCTGACTTTC,CASSLQGGTGANVLTF,TRBV27,NA,NA,16,TRBJ2-6
TGTGCCAGCACCGGACTAGCTGAGAACACCGGGGAGCTGTTTTTT,CASTGLAENTGELFF,TRBV2,TRBD2,NA,15,TRBJ2-2
TGTGCCTGGACCGTCGCCTCTGGAAACACCATATATTTT,CAWTVASGNTIYF,TRBV30,NA,NA,13,TRBJ1-3
TGTGCCAGCAGCGTAGTTAGCTTCGGTGAGCAGTTCTTC,CASSVVSFGEQFF,TRBV9,NA,NA,13,TRBJ2-1
TGTGCCAGTAGTATGTTGGTTACAGGCGGGGAGCTGTTTTTT,CASSMLVTGGELFF,TRBV19,NA,NA,14,TRBJ2-2
TGTGCCAGCGGGTACGGGCTCACTGAAGCTTTCTTT,CASGYGLTEAFF,TRBV28,NA,NA,12,TRBJ1-1